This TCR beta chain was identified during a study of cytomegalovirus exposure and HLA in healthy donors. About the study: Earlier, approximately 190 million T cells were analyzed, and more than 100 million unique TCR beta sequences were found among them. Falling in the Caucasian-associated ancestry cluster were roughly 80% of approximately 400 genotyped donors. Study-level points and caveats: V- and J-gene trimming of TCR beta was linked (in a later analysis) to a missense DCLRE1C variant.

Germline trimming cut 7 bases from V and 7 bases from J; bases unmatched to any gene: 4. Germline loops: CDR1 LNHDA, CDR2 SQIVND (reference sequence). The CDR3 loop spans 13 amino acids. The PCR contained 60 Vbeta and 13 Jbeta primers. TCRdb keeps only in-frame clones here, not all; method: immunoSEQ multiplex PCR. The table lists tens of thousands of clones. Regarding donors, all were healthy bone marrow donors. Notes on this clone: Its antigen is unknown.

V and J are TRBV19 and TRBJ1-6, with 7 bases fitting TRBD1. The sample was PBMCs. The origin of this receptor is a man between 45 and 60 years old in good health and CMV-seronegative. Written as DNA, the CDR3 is TGTGCCAGTATGGACAGGCCGAATTCACCCCTCCACTTT. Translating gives CASMDRPNSPLHF.